Listed below are T cell receptor beta chains from one sample, sequenced in a study of radiation and T cells in renal cell carcinoma. Sequenced by immunoSEQ multiplex PCR; TCRdb stores in-frame clones only, minus some. The sample lists approximately 92,000 clones, over 80% occurring once. The sequenced sample was blood, obtained from a patient whose treatment included radiotherapy and nephrectomy. All receptors derive from a man between 45 and 60 years old with renal cell carcinoma. Each CDR3 is given with its conserved first and last residue. A D gene is named only where the DNA matches it firmly. For some rows the clone size is stated as once, few or many, or as a class when expanded; others skip it.

D | J | V | size | DNA | CDR3
. | TRBJ1-1 | TRBV4-1 | few | TGCGCCAGCAGCCAAGAGGGACGTGGGATGGCTTTCTTT | CASSQEGRGMAFF
TRBD1 | TRBJ2-5 | TRBV7-8 | . | TGTGCCAGCAGCTCCGGACAGGGAGAGACCCAGTACTTC | CASSSGQGETQYF
. | TRBJ2-7 | TRBV7-2 | . | TGTGCCAGCAGCCTGAGACAGACCGCCTACGAGCAGTACTTC | CASSLRQTAYEQYF
. | TRBJ1-2 | TRBV5-6 | . | TGTGCCAGCAGCAGGGGAAGGGGGGTTGGATATGGCTACACCTTC | CASSRGRGVGYGYTF
. | TRBJ2-7 | TRBV6-5 | . | TGTGCCAGCAGTTACTCGTACTCAGGGGCCCCCTACGAGCAGTACTTC | CASSYSYSGAPYEQYF
. | TRBJ1-3 | TRBV4-1 | . | TGCGCCAGCAGCCAAGGGATCTTGCGACGGATCTCTGGAAACACCATATATTTT | CASSQGILRRISGNTIYF
. | TRBJ2-1 | TRBV20-1 | . | TGCAGTGCTAGAAGAGATTGGGAGCAGTTCTTC | CSARRDWEQFF
TRBD2 | TRBJ2-3 | TRBV9 | . | TGTGCCAGCAGCGTAGTCGGGGGGGCAGATACGCAGTATTTT | CASSVVGGADTQYF
. | TRBJ1-4 | TRBV7-7 | . | TGTGCTAGCAGCTTAGGGGAAGGGGCCTCGAGGGAAAAACTGTTTTTT | CASSLGEGASREKLFF
. | TRBJ1-1 | TRBV28 | . | TGTGCCAGCAGTCGACCGCCACCAGGCACTGAAGCTTTCTTT | CASSRPPPGTEAFF
. | TRBJ2-5 | TRBV2 | . | TGTGCCAGCAGTGAACTACCAGAGACCCAGTACTTC | CASSELPETQYF
TRBD2 | TRBJ2-5 | TRBV10-3 | . | TGTGCCATTGCAGGGAGGGCAGAAGAGACCCAGTACTTC | CAIAGRAEETQYF
TRBD1 | TRBJ1-1 | TRBV10-1 | . | TGCGCCAGGACCCTGGACAGGGGAGGTACTGAAGCTTTCTTT | CARTLDRGGTEAFF
. | TRBJ1-1 | TRBV9 | . | TGTGCCAGCAGCGTAGGTGTGGGAGACACTGAAGCTTTCTTT | CASSVGVGDTEAFF
TRBD1 | TRBJ1-1 | TRBV10-1 | . | TGCGCCAGCTCGCACAGGGGAGACACTGAAGCTTTCTTT | CASSHRGDTEAFF
. | TRBJ2-1 | TRBV20-1 | . | TGCAGTGCGGGAGTCTATGAGCAGTTCTTC | CSAGVYEQFF
. | TRBJ2-1 | TRBV14 | . | TGTGCCAGCAGCCAAGAGAACGGTGAGCAGTTCTTC | CASSQENGEQFF
TRBD1 | TRBJ2-1 | TRBV5-1 | . | TGCGCCAGCAGCTGGGAACCGGGACAGGGTGCCATCAATGAGCAGTTCTTC | CASSWEPGQGAINEQFF
TRBD2 | TRBJ2-1 | TRBV10-2 | . | TGCGCCAGCGGGACTAGCGGGGGACTCAATGAGCAGTTCTTC | CASGTSGGLNEQFF
TRBD1 | TRBJ1-1 | TRBV18 | . | TGTGCCAGCTCAGAACAGGGGGCGCCGGACACTGAAGCTTTCTTT | CASSEQGAPDTEAFF
TRBD1 | TRBJ1-1 | TRBV29-1 | . | TGCAGCGTTAATCCACAGGGGGGCAGCACTGAAGCTTTCTTT | CSVNPQGGSTEAFF
. | TRBJ2-3 | TRBV9 | . | TGTGCCAGCAGCGTAGGGGTGAGGACTAGCACAGATACGCAGTATTTT | CASSVGVRTSTDTQYF
. | TRBJ1-5 | TRBV19 | . | TGTGCCAGTAGTATGGCAGACGAGCAGCCCCAGCATTTT | CASSMADEQPQHF
. | TRBJ1-5 | TRBV6-5 | . | TGTGCCAGCAGTCTTACGAGCAATCAGCCCCAGCATTTT | CASSLTSNQPQHF
TRBD2 | TRBJ2-5 | TRBV28 | . | TGTGCCAGCAGCAGGACTAGCGGGAATCAGGAGACCCAGTACTTC | CASSRTSGNQETQYF
. | TRBJ1-1 | TRBV10-3 | few | TGTGCCATCAGTGAGGAGCAGGGTGGGGAGAACACTGAAGCTTTCTTT | CAISEEQGGENTEAFF
. | TRBJ2-5 | TRBV15 | . | TGTGCCACCAGCAGGGGGAGGGGGGGGCAAGAGACCCAGTACTTC | CATSRGRGGQETQYF
TRBD2 | TRBJ2-1 | TRBV11-3 | . | TGTGCCAGCAGCTTAGGTGCTAGCGGGGGCGATGAGCAGTTCTTC | CASSLGASGGDEQFF
. | TRBJ2-5 | TRBV7-6 | . | TGTGCCAGCAGCTTAGGCCCAACGGAGGGGCCCCAGTACTTC | CASSLGPTEGPQYF
TRBD1 | TRBJ1-5 | TRBV2 | . | TGTGCCAGCAGTGAAGTACGGGGACAGGGGGTAGGTGGTCAGCCCCAGCATTTT | CASSEVRGQGVGGQPQHF
. | TRBJ2-7 | TRBV6-6 | . | TGTGCCAGCAGTTACACGGAACCGGGGGACGAGCAGTACTTC | CASSYTEPGDEQYF
. | TRBJ2-1 | TRBV5-1 | . | TGCGCCAGCAGCGACTCCTACAATGAGCAGTTCTTC | CASSDSYNEQFF
. | TRBJ2-7 | TRBV27 | . | TGTGCCAGCAGTAACAGGCTCTCCTACGAGCAGTACTTC | CASSNRLSYEQYF
. | TRBJ2-7 | TRBV27 | . | TGTGCCAGCAGTTCTCCCAGCGGAGCCTACGAGCAGTACTTC | CASSSPSGAYEQYF
TRBD2 | TRBJ2-2 | TRBV25-1 | . | TGTGCCAGCTCCTCGGCGGGGGGCCCTCACGGGGAGCTGTTTTTT | CASSSAGGPHGELFF
. | TRBJ2-7 | TRBV28 | . | TGTGCCAGCAGCAAAGGCGTGGCTACCGGCGAGCAGTACTTC | CASSKGVATGEQYF
. | TRBJ2-7 | TRBV27 | few | TGTGCCAGCAGTTTGGAAGGGAGCTCCTACGAGCAGTACTTC | CASSLEGSSYEQYF
. | TRBJ2-7 | TRBV29-1 | . | TGCAGCGCCGCCCAGAGAGGACCAGCCTACGAGCAGTACTTC | CSAAQRGPAYEQYF
. | TRBJ2-5 | TRBV9 | . | TGTGCCAGCAGCGTAGGCCAAGAGACCCAGTACTTC | CASSVGQETQYF
. | TRBJ2-7 | TRBV28 | . | TGTGCCAGCAGGAAGGGGGGGTTCTCCTACGAGCAGTACTTC | CASRKGGFSYEQYF
. | TRBJ1-2 | TRBV25-1 | . | TGTGCCAGCACCAAAACAGGGACCTATGGCTACACCTTC | CASTKTGTYGYTF
. | TRBJ1-4 | TRBV28 | few | TGTGCCAGCAGTTTATTAAGGGAAAAACTGTTTTTT | CASSLLREKLFF